This TCR beta chain was recorded in a study of blood T cell repertoires in COVID-19. Study background: Donors in the United States, Italy and Spain gave samples during acute or convalescent COVID-19. T cells, B-cell-depleted T cells, or PBMCs provided the cDNA or gDNA that served as material.

Authors' processing steps: Amplified reference gene primers provided the basis for estimating nucleated cell counts. Data came from immunoSEQ multiplex PCR; TCRdb stores just in-frame clones and leaves some out. Clone size and the V and J calls come from that table; the DNA yielded D and trimming. The sample yields approximately 100,000 clones, approximately 87% seen once. CDR3 length: 19 residues. Germline V gives CDR1 SEHNR, CDR2 FQNEAQ (reference sequence). V lost 4 bases and J 1 base, leaving 20 bases between the germline ends. Source material: peripheral blood. The clonotype comes from a woman aged 55-75 years with acute or convalescent COVID-19. V and J are TRBV7-9 and TRBJ2-6, with D maybe TRBD1 (6 bases). Here the CDR3 reads CASSWIRQANVSGANVLTF. CDR3 nucleotides: TGTGCCAGCAGCTGGATCAGACAGGCAAATGTATCTGGGGCCAACGTCCTGACTTTC.